This passage covers 20 T cell receptor beta chains from one sample sequenced in a study of beta chain features in type 1 diabetes. Expressed TCRB transcripts were sequenced because the isolated RNA had all been reverse transcribed beforehand. Some clones are missing from TCRdb's copy, which holds only in-frame ones; the method was immunoSEQ multiplex PCR. Of hundreds of thousands of clones listed, over 11% are singletons. No antigens are known for them. Findings and caveats of the study: In every one of the four CD4+ subsets, TCRB CDR3s were moderately but significantly shorter in Type 1 diabetes patients.

The sample was naive CD4+ T cells from blood. The receptors stem from a man aged 18 to 35 with type 1 diabetes.

V gene TRBV27 combines with J gene TRBJ1-1; no clear D gene. The CDR3 has 11 amino acids. CDR1 is MNHEY, CDR2 SMNVEV, per germline (reference sequence). V gave up 7 bases and J gave up 5 bases, with 8 bases separating them. CDR3 coding DNA: TGTGCCAGCATTCCCCTTACTGAAGCTTTCTTT. This codes for CASIPLTEAFF.

This clone has more than one count but fewer than ten. V gene TRBV29-1 combines with J gene TRBJ2-5, with D perhaps matching TRBD2 (6 bases). CDR1 and CDR2 from the germline V gene are SQVTM and ANQGSEA. V shed 5 bases and J shed 3 bases, with 13 bases lying between them. The CDR3 sequence is 13 residues long. The CDR3 loop reads CSVCGAAEETQYF. The CDR3 nucleotides are TGCAGCGTTTGCGGGGCGGCTGAAGAGACCCAGTACTTC.

This clone came up once. V gene TRBV11-2 combines with J gene TRBJ2-3; weak D call: TRBD1 (5 bases). The length of the CDR3 is 14 residues. Trimming took off 5 bases at V and 2 bases at J, with 11 bases between the two ends. The germline gives CDR1 SGHAT, CDR2 FQNNGV. CDR3 DNA: TGTGCCAGCAGCGATAGCAGGGCCACAGATACGCAGTATTTT. It encodes CASSDSRATDTQYF. The full variable domain, rest sourced from reference TRBV11-2 and TRBJ2-3, is EAGVAQSPRYKIIEKRQSVAFWCNPISGHATLYWYQQILGQGPKLLIQFQNNGVVDDSQLPKDRFSAERLKGVDSTLKIQPAKLEDSAVYLCASSDSRATDTQYFGPGTRLTVL.

This clone was counted a few times. V and J are TRBV30 and TRBJ1-4; no clear D gene. V gave up 0 bases and J gave up 7 bases, with 12 bases separating them. This CDR3 contains 14 residues. Germline V CDR1 and CDR2: GTSNPN, SVGIG (reference sequence). CDR3 sequence: CAWSVRVRSEKLFF. CDR3 coding DNA: TGTGCCTGGAGTGTACGTGTTCGGAGTGAAAAACTGTTTTTT.

This clone showed up just a few times. V is TRBV30 and J is TRBJ2-5, with D uncertain. Trimming took 1 base from V and 6 from J, leaving 9 bases between them. Germline V CDR1 and CDR2: GTSNPN, SVGIG (reference sequence). The CDR3 extends over 12 amino acids. In DNA form, the CDR3 reads TGTGCCTGGAGTGGCCTCGTGAAGACCCAGTACTTC. It encodes CAWSGLVKTQYF.

J is TRBJ1-4 and V is TRBV5-4, with D possibly matching TRBD1 (6 bases). Germline V lookup: CDR1 SGHNT, CDR2 YYREEE (reference sequence). The CDR3 runs to 14 residues. V shed 2 bases and J shed 8 bases, with 13 bases lying between them. As DNA, the CDR3 is TGTGCCAGCAGCTTCATGGGGGGCCGGGAAAAACTGTTTTTT. Translating it yields CASSFMGGREKLFF.

The chain uses TRBV29-1 and TRBJ2-3, with a weak D call TRBD1 (5 bases). The CDR3 sequence is 13 residues long. Germline loops: CDR1 SQVTM, CDR2 ANQGSEA. V gave up 2 bases and J gave up 5 bases, with 11 bases separating them. The CDR3 here is CSVEQGGEDTQYF. The CDR3 coding sequence is TGCAGCGTTGAACAGGGTGGTGAAGATACGCAGTATTTT.

The chain uses TRBV9 and TRBJ1-5; D gene uncertain. The V gene's germline CDR1 is SGDLS and CDR2 YYNGEE. Trimming shortened V by 7 bases and J by 4 bases, and 12 bases separated the two germline ends. The CDR3 runs to 13 residues. The CDR3 is CASSLEANQPQHF. For the CDR3, the DNA is TGTGCCAGCTCCCTTGAAGCGAATCAGCCCCAGCATTTT.

The gene calls are TRBV10-3 and TRBJ2-7; 7 bases are shared with TRBD2. V was clipped by 5 bases and J by 0 bases; unmatched bases: 7. Germline assignment: CDR1 ENHRY and CDR2 SYGVKD. The CDR3 totals 15 residues. CDR3 sequence reads: CAISSEASGSYEQYF. CDR3 DNA sequence: TGTGCCATCAGTTCGGAGGCTAGCGGCTCCTACGAGCAGTACTTC.

This clone came up once. The chain employs TRBV29-1 and TRBJ1-3; tentative D call: TRBD1 (6 bases). The V gene lost 5 bases and the J gene lost 8 bases, with 16 bases spanning the gap. Germline V gene sequence: CDR1 SQVTM, CDR2 ANQGSEA. This CDR3 comprises 13 residues. The CDR3 loop is CSVRRGAGDTIYF. Here the CDR3 DNA reads TGCAGCGTTCGGAGGGGGGCCGGGGACACCATATATTTT.

The CDR3 DNA is TGTGCCAGCAGTTTCCGACCGTCGAACACCGGGGAGCTGTTTTTT. It is translated as CASSFRPSNTGELFF. The chain joins TRBV6-5 to TRBJ2-2; no definite D call. CDR3 length: 15 amino acids. CDR1 is MNHEY, CDR2 SVGAGI, per germline. V gave up 4 bases and J gave up 0 bases, with 9 bases separating them.

The rearrangement joins TRBV7-2 to TRBJ1-2; 9 bases fit TRBD1. V dropped 5 bases and J dropped 4; count of bases not matched to a gene: 2. The CDR3 is 13 residues long. Looked up from germline, CDR1 is SGHTA and CDR2 is FQGNSA. The CDR3 protein is CASSQDRGYGYTF. CDR3 DNA: TGTGCCAGCAGCCAGGACAGGGGCTATGGCTACACCTTC.

There are a few counts of this clone. The chain is built from TRBV7-2 and TRBJ1-6, with D possibly being TRBD1 (5 bases). The CDR3 extends over 13 amino acids. Germline-derived CDR1 and CDR2 are SGHTA and FQGNSA. Trimming removed 5 bases at V and 7 bases at J, with 9 bases between. The CDR3: CASSMGTNSPLHF. CDR3 DNA sequence: TGTGCCAGCAGCATGGGGACCAATTCACCCCTCCACTTT. The complete variable domain, with remaining parts taken from reference TRBV7-2 and TRBJ1-6, reads GAGVSQSPSNKVTEKGKDVELRCDPISGHTALYWYRQSLGQGLEFLIYFQGNSAPDKSGLPSDRFSAERTGGSVSTLTIQRTQQEDSAVYLCASSMGTNSPLHFGNGTRLTVT.

A few counts support this clone. J is TRBJ1-3 and V is TRBV18; D gene uncertain. The ends were cut back, 4 bases at V and 4 bases at J, with 8 bases in the middle. Per the germline V gene, CDR1 is KGHSH and CDR2 is LQKENI. The CDR3 consists of 13 residues. The CDR3 loop is CASSLGAGNTIYF. CDR3 in DNA: TGTGCCAGCTCACTGGGAGCGGGAAACACCATATATTTT.

This clone was observed a few times. This sequence joins TRBV10-3 and TRBJ2-5, with TRBD1 matching 7 bases. The CDR3 runs 13 residues. After removal of 2 bases from V and 3 bases from J, the junction contained 0 bases not matched to a gene. Germline V lookup: CDR1 ENHRY, CDR2 SYGVKD. CDR3 loop: CAISETGEETQYF. In DNA form, the CDR3 reads TGTGCCATCAGTGAGACAGGGGAAGAGACCCAGTACTTC.

The chain combines TRBV6-5 with TRBJ2-7; D may be TRBD1 (6 bases). This CDR3 has 14 amino acids. The germline V gene has CDR1 MNHEY and CDR2 SVGAGI. Trimming took 5 bases from V and 7 from J, leaving 18 bases between them. This chain's CDR3 is CASSKNSGVDEQYF. Written as DNA, the CDR3 is TGTGCCAGCAGTAAAAATTCAGGGGTCGATGAGCAGTACTTC.

The J gene is TRBJ2-3, the V gene TRBV9; D ambiguous. The CDR3 consists of 11 residues. Germline values: CDR1 SGDLS, CDR2 YYNGEE. Deletions cut 4 bases from V and 5 bases from J, with 5 bases between. The CDR3 DNA reads TGTGCCAGCAGCATTGAAGATACGCAGTATTTT. This codes for CASSIEDTQYF.

The gene calls are TRBV19 and TRBJ2-3, with 9 positions matching TRBD1. Germline values: CDR1 LNHDA, CDR2 SQIVND (reference sequence). The CDR3 runs 13 residues. The J segment lost 6 bases and the V segment lost 5 bases, leaving 3 bases of the junction unmatched. CDR3 sequence: CASSLQGADTQYF. The CDR3 bases are TGTGCCAGTAGTTTACAGGGGGCTGATACGCAGTATTTT.

CDR3: CSVALWRGPQAYEQYF. The CDR3 DNA is TGCAGCGTCGCTTTGTGGCGGGGGCCCCAAGCCTACGAGCAGTACTTC. The chain joins TRBV29-1 to TRBJ2-7; possible D gene TRBD2, 7 bases. CDR3 size: 16 residues. Germline V lookup: CDR1 SQVTM, CDR2 ANQGSEA. Deletions cut 6 bases from V and 2 bases from J, with 23 bases between.

The V and J genes are TRBV18 and TRBJ2-5, with TRBD1 identical over 12 bases. Germline V lookup: CDR1 KGHSH, CDR2 LQKENI. V lost 3 bases to trimming and J lost 5 bases; unmatched junction nucleotides: 7. This CDR3 is 16 amino acids long. DNA for the CDR3: TGTGCCAGCTCACCCCCCGGGACAGGGGGCAGGGAGACCCAGTACTTC. Translation gives CASSPPGTGGRETQYF.